The subject of this entry is one TCR beta chain. At one end, the junction sequence differs from germline, possibly due to a read error. This entry is derived from a study of tumor-infiltrating lymphocytes in primary liver carcinoma. Unsorted bulk tissue of roughly 20-34 mg yielded co-extracted RNA and DNA. Patients had primary liver carcinoma treated by surgical resection. TCR beta cDNA was reverse-transcribed from roughly 0.45 ug of total RNA. The reaction used a constant-region primer and ProtoScript II reverse transcriptase. Slightly modified ARM-PCR served as the procedure for the TCR beta libraries. These libraries came from three rounds of nested multiplex PCR. Running roughly 10 cycles apiece, the first two PCR rounds relied on TRBV1-TRBV30 forward primers together with a C-beta reverse primer. TCRdb re-called the multiplex PCR reads through MiXCR, storing one row per CDR3 protein. The sample contains some 190,000 distinct CDR3 sequences, 70% to 90% of which appear only once.

Germline CDR1 SQVTM, CDR2 ANQGSEA. The CDR3 is 13 residues long. The TCR comes from a man in his forties with primary liver carcinoma and hepatitis B virus infection. The chain links TRBV29-1 to TRBJ2-3, with 7 bases fitting TRBD2. Sequencing was performed on tumor tissue from primary liver carcinoma. CDR3 in amino acids: CRVGAGVYDRQYF. CDR3 coding DNA: TGCAGGGTTGGCGCGGGAGTGTACGATAGGCAGTATTTT.